This TCR beta chain comes out of a study of CD8 T cells in ankylosing spondylitis. The study's findings and limits: Disease-linked clones bore a CD8+ phenotype, appearing relatively rarely in peripheral blood.

For TCR beta, libraries came from quantitative 5'-RACE with molecular barcodes. TCRdb reanalysed the 5' RACE reads using MiXCR and keeps one entry per CDR3 protein. Among 250,000 to 300,000 distinct CDR3 sequences listed, 20% were seen once. This clonotype was picked up many times. Its antigen is not identified. Sequencing was done on a sample of blood, either unsorted or a sorted T cell fraction (not recorded which). This receptor was obtained from a male donor with ankylosing spondylitis or in good health (not recorded which).

CDR3 region: CASSFRGSDTQYF. CDR3 nucleotide sequence: TGTGCCAGCAGCTTTAGGGGTTCAGATACGCAGTATTTT. The chain recombines TRBV7-2 with TRBJ2-3; D may be TRBD1 (5 bases). The CDR3 sequence is 13 residues long. Per the germline V gene, CDR1 is SGHTA and CDR2 is FQGNSA. Trimming shortened V by 3 bases and J by 4 bases, and 8 bases separated the two germline ends.